This T cell receptor beta chain was identified during a study of blood T cell repertoires in COVID-19. V shed 4 bases and J 4 bases; nucleotides not matched to a gene: 7. Germline V gene sequence: CDR1 LGHDT, CDR2 YNNKEL (reference sequence). The CDR3 loop spans 16 amino acids. Per the authors' pipeline: Researchers report that nucleated cell counts were estimated from reference gene primer amplification. The data were produced by immunoSEQ multiplex PCR, yet TCRdb's version contains in-frame clones alone and is incomplete. V and J calls and clone size come straight from that table; D and trimming were deduced from the DNA. The sample includes fewer than 200,000 clones, 85% to 90% seen only once; the top ten take 9.5% to 15%.

The material sequenced was peripheral blood. The chain uses TRBV3-1 (or the pseudogene TRBV3-2) and TRBJ2-1; 10 bases are shared with TRBD2. This sequence was found in a woman in her 70s with COVID-19, enrolled during active disease. The DNA for the CDR3 is TGTGCCAGCAGCCCACCGGGACTAGCGAAATACAATGAGCAGTTCTTC. Amino acid sequence: CASSPPGLAKYNEQFF.